This entry features one TCR beta chain sequence. What it binds is unknown. Generated by immunoSEQ multiplex PCR, the TCRdb table keeps only in-frame clones and is missing some. Seen here are approximately 340,000 clones, 67% observed once, and the top ten hold just under 6.5%. V lost 3 bases and J lost 7, with 17 bases in between. CDR3 length equals 14 residues. Germline lookup yields CDR1 SGHNT and CDR2 YYREEE (reference sequence). This entry is derived from a study of cytotoxic CD8 clonotypes in ibrutinib-treated CLL. Overall study context: The study recorded mean values of approximately 260,000 productive templates and under 100,000 productive rearrangements per sample. Regarding the study as a whole: Sustained-remission and progressing patients diverged in sampling times. T-cell clonality at baseline went above that of age-matched healthy donors and rose and fell with circulating CD8+ T-cell counts. The clonality went up when patients responded to ibrutinib and dropped back toward baseline at progression.

The input for sequencing was PBMCs, taken after 36 months of ibrutinib treatment. V usage is TRBV5-4 and J usage is TRBJ2-7; either TRBD1 or TRBD2 may supply D (6 bases each). This TCR came from a human donor with chronic lymphocytic leukemia. The CDR3: CASSSRGGPGEQYF. In nucleotides, the CDR3 is TGTGCCAGCAGCTCCCGTGGGGGGCCGGGAGAGCAGTACTTC. Filled out from reference TRBV5-4 and TRBJ2-7, the complete variable domain reads ETGVTQSPTHLIKTRGQQVTLRCSSQSGHNTVSWYQQALGQGPQFIFQYYREEENGRGNFPPRFSGLQFPNYSSELNVNALELDDSALYLCASSSRGGPGEQYFGPGTRLTVT.